This TCR beta chain was observed in a study of patients and donors after allogeneic stem cell transplantation. V was trimmed by 2 bases and J by 0 bases, leaving 8 bases between them. This CDR3 comprises 15 residues. Germline-derived CDR1 and CDR2 are LNHNV and YYDKDF (reference sequence). One entry per CDR3 protein results from TCRdb running MiXCR on the RT-PCR reads. The sample has 400,000 to 500,000 distinct CDR3 sequences, 15% to 20% seen once. This clonotype has just a few counts. This TCR came from a human donor who was either an allogeneic HSCT recipient or a stem cell or donor lymphocyte infusion donor (not recorded which). It is not recorded whose cells these are; they may come from a transplant donor. The chain recombines TRBV15 with TRBJ2-1, with D hard to call. Input material: blood, either unsorted or a sorted T cell fraction (not recorded which). The chain's CDR3 is CATSRIPRSYNEQFF. The CDR3 DNA sequence: TGTGCCACCAGCAGAATACCCCGCTCCTACAATGAGCAGTTCTTC.